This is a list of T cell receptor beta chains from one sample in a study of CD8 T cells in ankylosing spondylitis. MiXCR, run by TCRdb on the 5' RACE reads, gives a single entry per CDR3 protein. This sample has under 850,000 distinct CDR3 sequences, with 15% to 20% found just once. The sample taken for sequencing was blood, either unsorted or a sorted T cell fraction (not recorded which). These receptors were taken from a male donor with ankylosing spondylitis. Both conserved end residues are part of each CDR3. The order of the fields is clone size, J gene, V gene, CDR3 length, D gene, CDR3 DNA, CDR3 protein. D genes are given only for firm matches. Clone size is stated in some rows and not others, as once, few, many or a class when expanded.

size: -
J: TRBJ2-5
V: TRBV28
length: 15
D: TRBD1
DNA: TGTGCCAGCAGTTTAAGAGGACAGGCAGAAGAGACCCAGTACTTC
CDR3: CASSLRGQAEETQYF

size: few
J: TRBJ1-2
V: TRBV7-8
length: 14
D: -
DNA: TGTGCCAGCAGCCTAGGGGAGGAATACTATGGCTACACCTTC
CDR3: CASSLGEEYYGYTF

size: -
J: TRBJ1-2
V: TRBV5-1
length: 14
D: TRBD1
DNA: TGCGCCAGCAGCGTCGGACAGGGTGACTATGGCTACACCTTC
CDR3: CASSVGQGDYGYTF

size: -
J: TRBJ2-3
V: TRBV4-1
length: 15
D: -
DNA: TGCGCCAGCAGCCCTTTTGGGCGGGGCACAGATACGCAGTATTTT
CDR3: CASSPFGRGTDTQYF

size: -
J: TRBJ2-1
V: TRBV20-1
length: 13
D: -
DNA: TGCAGTGCCGGTCAATGGGGGCACAATGAGCAGTTCTTC
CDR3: CSAGQWGHNEQFF

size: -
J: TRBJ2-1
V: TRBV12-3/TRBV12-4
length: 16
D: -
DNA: TGTGCCAGCAGTTTAGAACTAGCAGTAAATTACAATGAGCAGTTCTTC
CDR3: CASSLELAVNYNEQFF

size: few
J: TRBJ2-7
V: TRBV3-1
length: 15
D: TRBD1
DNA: TGTGCCAGCAGCCATTTATGGGGACAGACCTACGAGCAGTACTTC
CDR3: CASSHLWGQTYEQYF

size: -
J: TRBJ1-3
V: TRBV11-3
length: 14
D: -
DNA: TGTGCCAGCAGCTTCGGACCCTTCGGCAACACCATATATTTT
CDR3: CASSFGPFGNTIYF

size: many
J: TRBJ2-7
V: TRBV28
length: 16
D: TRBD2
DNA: TGTGCCAGCAGTTTATGGACTAGCGGGAGGGGTTACGAGCAGTACTTC
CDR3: CASSLWTSGRGYEQYF

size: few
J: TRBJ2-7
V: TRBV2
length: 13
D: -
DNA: TGTGCCAGCTCAGGCAGGAGCTCCTACGAGCAGTACTTC
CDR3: CASSGRSSYEQYF

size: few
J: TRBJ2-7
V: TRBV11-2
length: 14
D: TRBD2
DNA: TGTGCCAGCAGCATTAGCGGGGACTCCTACGAGCAGTACTTC
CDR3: CASSISGDSYEQYF

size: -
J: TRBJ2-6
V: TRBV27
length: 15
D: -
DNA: TGTGCCAGCAGAATAATTGGCTCTGGGGCCAACGTCCTGACTTTC
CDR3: CASRIIGSGANVLTF

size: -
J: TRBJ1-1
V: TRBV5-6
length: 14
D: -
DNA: TGTGCCAGCGTACAAGACAGCACCAACACTGAAGCTTTCTTT
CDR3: CASVQDSTNTEAFF

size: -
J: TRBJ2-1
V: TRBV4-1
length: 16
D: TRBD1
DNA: TGCGCCAGCAGCCAAGAGGTGTTTGGCAGGGGGCGCGGGCGACTCTTC
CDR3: CASSQEVFGRGRGRLF

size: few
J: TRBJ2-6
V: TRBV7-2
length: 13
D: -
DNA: TGTGCCAGCCGGCTCGCTGGGGCCAACGTCCTGACTTTC
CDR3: CASRLAGANVLTF

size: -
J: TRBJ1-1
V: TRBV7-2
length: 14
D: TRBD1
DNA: TGTGCCAGCAGGCCAAGGACAGGGAACACTGAAGCTTTCTTT
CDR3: CASRPRTGNTEAFF

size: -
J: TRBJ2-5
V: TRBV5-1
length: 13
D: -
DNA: TGCGCCACCCGGGGAGGCGATCAAGAGACCCAGTACTTC
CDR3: CATRGGDQETQYF

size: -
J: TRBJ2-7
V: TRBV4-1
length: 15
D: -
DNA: TGCGCCAGCAGCCTCCCAGAGGGGGGAATAAACGAGCAGTACTTC
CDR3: CASSLPEGGINEQYF

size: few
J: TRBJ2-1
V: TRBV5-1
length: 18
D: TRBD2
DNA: TGCGCCAGCAGCTTGGGGTATATGTTAGCGGGACCCTACAATGAGCAGTTCTTC
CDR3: CASSLGYMLAGPYNEQFF

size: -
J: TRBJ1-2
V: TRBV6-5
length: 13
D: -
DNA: TGTGCCAGCAGTTACGATACTAACTATGGCTACACCTTC
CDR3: CASSYDTNYGYTF

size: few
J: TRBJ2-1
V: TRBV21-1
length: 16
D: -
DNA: TGTGCCAGCAGCCTCCTTCCCGGGACAGAGTACAATGAGCAGTTCTTC
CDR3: CASSLLPGTEYNEQFF

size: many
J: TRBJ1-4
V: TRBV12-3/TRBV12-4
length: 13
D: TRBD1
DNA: TGTGCCAGCAGTAGTGACAGGGATGAAAAACTGTTTTTT
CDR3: CASSSDRDEKLFF

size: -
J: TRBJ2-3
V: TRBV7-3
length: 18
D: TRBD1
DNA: TGTGCCAGCAGCTCGACCCGGGGACAGAGGGCTAGCACAGATACGCAGTATTTT
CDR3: CASSSTRGQRASTDTQYF

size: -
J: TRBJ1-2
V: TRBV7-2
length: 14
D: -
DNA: TGTGCCAGCAGCTTAGGGACCCTTCAATATGGCTACACCTTC
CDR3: CASSLGTLQYGYTF

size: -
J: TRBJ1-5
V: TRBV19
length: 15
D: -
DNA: TGTGCCAGTAGTCACTTCGACAGAGACAATCAGCCCCAGCATTTT
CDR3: CASSHFDRDNQPQHF

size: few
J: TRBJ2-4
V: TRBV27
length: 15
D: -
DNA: TGTGCCAGCAGTTCAGGACAGTTAGCCAAAAACATTCAGTACTTC
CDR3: CASSSGQLAKNIQYF

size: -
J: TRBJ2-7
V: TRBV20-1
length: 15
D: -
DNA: TGCAGTGCTACCTCGACCGGCTCCGCCGGGGATGAGCAGTACTTC
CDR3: CSATSTGSAGDEQYF

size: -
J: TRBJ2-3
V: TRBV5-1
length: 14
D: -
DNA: TGCGCCAGCAAGACAGAGCCTAGCACAGATACGCAGTATTTT
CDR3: CASKTEPSTDTQYF

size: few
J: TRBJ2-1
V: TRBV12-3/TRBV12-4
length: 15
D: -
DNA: TGTGCCAGCAGTTTGGGATTGACTTCCTACAATGAGCAGTTCTTC
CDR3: CASSLGLTSYNEQFF